One sample yielded the 13 T cell receptor beta chains listed below, sequenced in a study of post-analysis software for immune sequencing data. Study-level results: About five TRBV segments appeared more often in patients than in controls, and TRBV5-6, TRBV5-1 and TRBV20-1 were among these.

Researchers reported that TCR beta cDNA libraries carried unique molecular identifiers. TCRdb re-called the PCR reads through MiXCR, storing one row per CDR3 protein. The sample yields hundreds of thousands of distinct CDR3 sequences, roughly 27% seen once. Their antigens are not known. The source material was blood. These receptors were obtained from a girl aged 5-17 years with multiple sclerosis.

This clonotype has just a few counts. The V and J genes are TRBV6-1 and TRBJ2-4; TRBD2 is a possible D gene (6 bases). Trimming pared 1 base from V and 1 base from J, leaving 11 bases between. The CDR3 covers 16 residues. In germline, CDR1 is MNHNS, CDR2 SASEGT. The CDR3 DNA sequence: TGTGCCAGCAGTGAAGGAGGAGGGAGGGCCAAAAACATTCAGTACTTC. Its protein product is CASSEGGGRAKNIQYF.

This clonotype appeared a few times. The J gene is TRBJ2-1, the V gene TRBV5-1; D ambiguous. Germline-derived CDR1 and CDR2 are SGHRS and YFSETQ. The germline V and J ends were trimmed by 2 bases and 6 bases, with 15 bases remaining between them. There are 15 residues in the CDR3. CDR3 sequence reads: CASSFTGETSNEQFF. The CDR3 DNA follows: TGCGCCAGCAGCTTCACGGGTGAGACCAGCAATGAGCAGTTCTTC.

This clonotype was found a few times. The CDR3 sequence is CASSGGQGISYEQYF. The CDR3 region has the DNA TGCGCCAGCAGTGGTGGACAGGGGATCTCCTACGAGCAGTACTTC. This chain uses TRBV10-2 with TRBJ2-7; 9 nucleotides match TRBD1. This CDR3 is built from 15 residues. CDR1 and CDR2 from the germline V gene are WSHSY and SAAADI. V gave up 4 bases and J gave up 0 bases; unmatched junction bases: 4.

V is TRBV12-3 or TRBV12-4 and J is TRBJ2-1, with TRBD1 matching over 9 bases. The CDR3 spans 16 residues. The junction had 12 bases not matched to a gene; V was cut back by 3 bases and J by 9 bases. The DNA of the CDR3 is TGTGCCAGCAGTTTTAGCCTACAGGGGGCGAAGCGTGAGCAGTTCTTC. Translation: CASSFSLQGAKREQFF.

This clonotype showed up just once. The chain uses TRBV7-9 and TRBJ2-1; 10 positions match TRBD2. The tail of the sequence fits TRBJ2-7 better, so the J call may be wrong. The CDR3 runs to 17 residues. Per the germline V gene, CDR1 is SEHNR and CDR2 is FQNEAQ (reference sequence). The CDR3 DNA reads TGTGCCAGCAGCGAGTCGGCTAGCGGGGGCTCCTACAATGAGCAGTACTTC. Translated, it gives CASSESASGGSYNEQYF.

This clonotype has only a few counts. This chain joins TRBV20-1 and TRBJ2-1; TRBD2 matches 9 bases. The CDR3 contains 15 residues. Germline V gives CDR1 DFQATT, CDR2 SNEGSKA (reference sequence). Trimming took 0 bases from V and 8 from J; bases not matched to a gene: 8. The CDR3 reads CSAREVAGDIHEQFF. In DNA, the CDR3 is TGCAGTGCTAGAGAGGTAGCGGGAGATATCCATGAGCAGTTCTTC.

V and J are TRBV12-3 or TRBV12-4 and TRBJ1-5; 7 bases agree with TRBD1. J lost 3 bases, V lost 6 bases, and 8 bases had no gene match. The CDR3 runs to 15 residues. This CDR3 reads CASSYEGTANQPQHF. The CDR3 DNA follows: TGTGCCAGCAGCTACGAAGGGACAGCCAATCAGCCCCAGCATTTT.

Here the CDR3 reads CSARDPSGGLSYNEQFF. DNA of the CDR3: TGCAGTGCTAGGGACCCTAGCGGGGGCCTCTCCTACAATGAGCAGTTCTTC. The chain links TRBV20-1 to TRBJ2-1; 10 bases match TRBD2. V shed 3 bases, J shed 0 bases, and the junction held 8 bases outside the gene matches. This CDR3 comprises 17 residues. Germline V gene sequence: CDR1 DFQATT, CDR2 SNEGSKA (reference sequence).

As regards this clonotype: A much larger clone lies a single base off, so this may be a read error. V is TRBV29-1 and J is TRBJ2-1; 9 bases are shared with TRBD2. Germline values: CDR1 SQVTM, CDR2 ANQGSEA. This CDR3 comprises 19 residues. The CDR3 bases are TGCAGCGTTATCCCCTCGAGGGCTAGCGGGACCACCCACTACAATGGGCAGTTCTTC. Translating gives CSVIPSRASGTTHYNGQFF.

This clonotype was recorded a few times. The chain joins TRBV20-1 to TRBJ2-1, with D possibly TRBD1 on 5 matching bases. Germline assignment: CDR1 DFQATT and CDR2 SNEGSKA (reference sequence). The V gene lost 5 bases and the J gene lost 5 bases, with 16 bases spanning the gap. The CDR3 is 14 amino acids. CDR3: CSAPETVSNNEQFF. The CDR3 coding sequence is TGCAGTGCTCCTGAGACAGTTTCGAACAATGAGCAGTTCTTC.

This clonotype was counted a few times. The J gene is TRBJ2-3, the V gene TRBV28; 8 bases agree with TRBD1. The ends lost 5 bases at V and 5 bases at J; junction bases unmatched: 12. Germline V lookup: CDR1 MDHEN, CDR2 SYDVKM. The CDR3 contains 16 residues. CDR3 region: CASSPSGGTEGDTQYF. Here the CDR3 DNA reads TGTGCCAGCAGTCCCTCAGGGGGCACAGAGGGAGATACGCAGTATTTT.

The chain employs TRBV11-2 and TRBJ1-6; a weak D match, TRBD1 (6 bases). The length of the CDR3 is 14 residues. Trimming left V 6 bases short and J 8 bases short, with 14 bases between. The germline CDR1 and CDR2 sequences are SGHAT and FQNNGV. For the CDR3, the DNA is TGTGCCAGCAGGATGGACAGTCTGGATTCACCCCTCCACTTT. Protein sequence: CASRMDSLDSPLHF. The variable domain in full, with the rest retrieved from reference TRBV11-2 and TRBJ1-6, is EAGVAQSPRYKIIEKRQSVAFWCNPISGHATLYWYQQILGQGPKLLIQFQNNGVVDDSQLPKDRFSAERLKGVDSTLKIQPAKLEDSAVYLCASRMDSLDSPLHFGNGTRLTVT.

This chain joins TRBV20-1 and TRBJ1-2; 8 nucleotides align to TRBD1. CDR3 length: 13 residues. Germline CDR1 reads DFQATT; CDR2 reads SNEGSKA (reference sequence). The CDR3 region is CSLKAPGQVGYTF. CDR3 nucleotides: TGCAGCCTCAAGGCCCCGGGACAGGTTGGCTACACCTTC.